This TCR beta chain was sequenced for a study of T cells in Graves' hyperthyroidism and ophthalmopathy. Looking at the study overall: The authors collected peripheral blood at initial diagnosis, before any treatment.

Trimming at V came to 6 bases and at J to 7 bases, leaving 8 bases not matched to a gene. The CDR3 contains 15 residues. Amplification targeted TCR beta CDR3 regions from RNA transcripts. TCR CDR3 underwent first-round RT-PCR with the HTBI primer set. MiXCR was run by TCRdb on the multiplex PCR reads, yielding one entry per CDR3 protein. The sample contains around 300,000 distinct CDR3 sequences, less than 30% of which appear only once. Points from the study as a whole: Ophthalmopathy onset followed model prediction by a median roughly six months.

In its sample, this clonotype was seen many times. The antigen is unknown. The chain is built from TRBV12-3 or TRBV12-4 and TRBJ2-2; 10 nucleotides agree with TRBD2. The sequencing sample was made of blood. The TCR originated in a man between 40 and 49 years old with Graves' hyperthyroidism that later progressed to Graves' ophthalmopathy. DNA of the CDR3: TGTGCCAGCAGCCCTCCTAGCGGGAGAATCGGGGAGCTGTTTTTT. This encodes CASSPPSGRIGELFF.